These 22 T cell receptor beta chains share one sample of origin, sequenced in a study of OX40 agonist ivuxolimab in advanced cancers. Data came from immunoSEQ multiplex PCR; TCRdb stores just in-frame clones and leaves some out. The sample comprises tens of thousands of clones, about 89% of which are singletons, and roughly 12% rests with the top ten. This material consisted of CD4+ or CD8+ T cells sorted from blood, taken in a trial of the OX40 agonist ivuxolimab. Receptors originate from an adult with an advanced solid tumor such as melanoma, head and neck, liver or kidney cancer.

This chain joins TRBV7-9 and TRBJ1-2, with D maybe TRBD1 (6 bases). This CDR3 contains 12 residues. V was cut by 8 bases and J by 3 bases, with 10 bases left in between. The germline V gene has CDR1 SEHNR and CDR2 FQNEAQ (reference sequence). CDR3 DNA: TGTGCCAGCGGGGGCCTTGACTATGGCTACACCTTC. This translates into CASGGLDYGYTF.

The J gene is TRBJ1-1, the V gene TRBV19; 12 bases map to TRBD1. In germline, CDR1 is LNHDA, CDR2 SQIVND (reference sequence). The V and J ends lost 1 base and 4 bases, in that order; junction bases with no gene match: 7. This CDR3 has 17 residues. CDR3 in amino acids: CASSIVGDRGQGTEAFF. The DNA for the CDR3 is TGTGCCAGTAGTATAGTGGGGGACAGGGGGCAGGGCACTGAAGCTTTCTTT.

The rearrangement links TRBV5-6 to TRBJ2-7; D is undetermined. CDR1 is SGHDT and CDR2 is YYEEEE in the germline V gene. Trimming stripped 2 bases from V and 6 bases from J, with 9 bases between. The CDR3 extends over 12 amino acids. CDR3: CASSFLGTEQYF. The CDR3 region has the DNA TGTGCCAGCAGCTTTCTAGGAACCGAGCAGTACTTC.

This chain joins TRBV7-3 and TRBJ2-2; 7 positions match TRBD1. V lost 4 bases, J lost 7 bases, and 3 bases stayed unmatched. This CDR3 has 13 amino acids. Germline V gene data show CDR1 as SGHTA and CDR2 as FQGTGA. CDR3 in amino acids: CASSWTGVGELFF. The CDR3 DNA reads TGTGCCAGCAGCTGGACAGGAGTCGGGGAGCTGTTTTTT.

This sequence joins TRBV5-1 and TRBJ1-1; 9 positions agree with TRBD1. Germline trimming cut 4 bases from V and 1 base from J; bases unmatched to any gene: 5. The CDR3 covers 15 residues. Germline CDR1 reads SGHRS; CDR2 reads YFSETQ. For the CDR3, the DNA is TGCGCCAGCAGCGCGGGACAGGGCTGGAACACTGAAGCTTTCTTT. This codes for CASSAGQGWNTEAFF. The full variable domain, with the rest looked up from reference TRBV5-1 and TRBJ1-1, is KAGVTQTPRYLIKTRGQQVTLSCSPISGHRSVSWYQQTPGQGLQFLFEYFSETQRNKGNFPGRFSGRQFSNSRSEMNVSTLELGDSALYLCASSAGQGWNTEAFFGQGTRLTVV.

The V and J genes are TRBV9 and TRBJ2-2; TRBD2 matches 8 bases. The CDR3 sequence is 14 residues long. Trimming removed 2 bases from V and 7 bases from J; junction bases left unmatched: 4. Per germline, CDR1 SGDLS and CDR2 YYNGEE. For the CDR3, the DNA is TGTGCCAGCAGCGTCGGGGGGGCTGTCGGGGAGCTGTTTTTT. It yields the protein CASSVGGAVGELFF.

The V call is TRBV7-7, the J call TRBJ2-1; D is perhaps TRBD1 (6 bases). Trimming shortened V by 0 bases and J by 7 bases, and 7 bases separated the two germline ends. The germline CDR1 and CDR2 sequences are SSHAT and FNYEAQ (reference sequence). CDR3 length equals 13 residues. As DNA, the CDR3 is TGTGCCAGCAGCTTAGCACAGGGAAATGAGCAGTTCTTC. Residues: CASSLAQGNEQFF.

CDR3 region: CASSQWLGTEETQYF. Written as DNA, the CDR3 is TGTGCCAGCAGTCAATGGCTCGGGACAGAGGAGACCCAGTACTTC. The genes are TRBV14 and TRBJ2-5; 7 bases match TRBD1. Germline CDR1 is SGHDN and CDR2 is FVKESK. The V segment lost 6 bases and the J segment 5 bases; nucleotides outside the gene matches: 12. The CDR3 spans 15 residues.

The chain is built from TRBV9 and TRBJ1-1; D not certain. CDR1 and CDR2 (germline): SGDLS, YYNGEE. This CDR3 has 14 residues. V was trimmed by 0 bases and J by 0 bases, leaving 6 bases between them. CDR3 DNA: TGTGCCAGCAGCGTAGACGAGTTGAACACTGAAGCTTTCTTT. Encoded protein: CASSVDELNTEAFF.

This clone was counted a few times. The chain employs TRBV19 and TRBJ1-1; D unclear. From germline, CDR1 is LNHDA and CDR2 SQIVND (reference sequence). The CDR3 has 14 amino acids. Trimming removed 7 bases at V and 2 bases at J, with 14 bases between. The CDR3 DNA is TGTGCCAGTAAATCTTCGTCCTTTAACACTGAAGCTTTCTTT. Translation gives CASKSSSFNTEAFF.

The V gene is TRBV25-1, the J gene TRBJ2-1; D ambiguous. The CDR3 has 11 residues. V was pared by 1 base and J by 9 bases, with 4 bases between. CDR1 and CDR2 from the germline V gene are MGHDK and SYGVNS. The CDR3 nucleotides are TGTGCCAGCAGTGAATTAGGTGAGCAGTTCTTC. Translating it yields CASSELGEQFF.

The V gene is TRBV5-1, the J gene TRBJ1-2, with 10 bases lining up with TRBD1. V was pared by 4 bases and J by 1 base, with 7 bases of the junction left unmatched. Germline lookup yields CDR1 SGHRS and CDR2 YFSETQ. This CDR3 contains 16 residues. DNA of the CDR3: TGCGCCAGCAGCACGGGACAGGGGCCCCTTAACTATGGCTACACCTTC. Amino acid sequence: CASSTGQGPLNYGYTF.

This clone was found a few times. V is TRBV14 and J is TRBJ1-2; 7 positions agree with TRBD1. Trimming cost V 5 bases and J 2 bases; bases outside gene matches: 5. CDR1 and CDR2 (germline): SGHDN, FVKESK. The CDR3 is 14 residues long. The CDR3: CASSFRDRNYGYTF. The CDR3 region has the DNA TGTGCCAGCAGCTTCCGGGACAGAAACTATGGCTACACCTTC.

This chain links TRBV9 with TRBJ2-3; 7 positions agree with TRBD2. The germline V gene has CDR1 SGDLS and CDR2 YYNGEE. Trimming removed 0 bases from V and 5 bases from J; junction bases left unmatched: 9. The CDR3 totals 16 residues. CDR3 in DNA: TGTGCCAGCAGCGTAGTGTCTAGCGGTGCCCAAGATACGCAGTATTTT. Residues: CASSVVSSGAQDTQYF.

The V call is TRBV19, the J call TRBJ2-3; 12 bases fit TRBD2. The length of the CDR3 is 16 residues. V shed 3 bases and J 3 bases; nucleotides not matched to a gene: 4. CDR1 LNHDA and CDR2 SQIVND come from the germline V gene (reference sequence). CDR3 region: CASSIQTSGSTDTQYF. The CDR3 nucleotides are TGTGCCAGTAGTATTCAGACTAGCGGGAGTACAGATACGCAGTATTTT. The complete variable domain, with remaining parts taken from reference TRBV19 and TRBJ2-3, reads DGGITQSPKYLFRKEGQNVTLSCEQNLNHDAMYWYRQDPGQGLRLIYYSQIVNDFQKGDIAEGYSVSREKKESFPLTVTSAQKNPTAFYLCASSIQTSGSTDTQYFGPGTRLTVL.

The J gene is TRBJ2-5, the V gene TRBV19; no clear D gene. The CDR3 has 13 amino acids. CDR1 LNHDA and CDR2 SQIVND come from the germline V gene (reference sequence). The germline V and J ends were trimmed by 1 base and 3 bases, with 6 bases remaining between them. CDR3 in amino acids: CASSIAGEETQYF. DNA for the CDR3: TGTGCCAGTAGTATAGCTGGCGAAGAGACCCAGTACTTC.

J is TRBJ1-2 and V is TRBV7-3, with 9 bases that match TRBD1. CDR1 and CDR2 (germline): SGHTA, FQGTGA. This CDR3 is 16 amino acids long. Unmatched junction bases numbered 10, after V lost 1 base and J lost 7 bases. CDR3 amino acids: CASSLSLRGQGAGYTF. Written as DNA, the CDR3 is TGTGCCAGCAGCTTAAGTCTCAGGGGACAGGGAGCTGGCTACACCTTC.

The J gene is TRBJ2-1, the V gene TRBV27, with TRBD2 matching 8 bases. Unmatched junction bases numbered 8, after V lost 6 bases and J lost 4 bases. Germline-derived CDR1 and CDR2 are MNHEY and SMNVEV (reference sequence). The CDR3 is 15 residues long. The DNA of the CDR3 is TGTGCCAGCAGGAAAAGCGGGGGAGCATACAATGAGCAGTTCTTC. Translation gives CASRKSGGAYNEQFF.

V and J are TRBV9 and TRBJ1-1; 12 nucleotides agree with TRBD1. This CDR3 spans 14 amino acids. CDR1 and CDR2 (germline): SGDLS, YYNGEE. Losses at the gene ends were 4 bases for V and 7 bases for J; bases not matched to a gene: 5. CDR3 in DNA: TGTGCCAGCAGCCCCGGGACAGGGGGCGGTGAAGCTTTCTTT. It is translated as CASSPGTGGGEAFF. Full variable domain (missing parts from reference TRBV9 and TRBJ1-1): DSGVTQTPKHLITATGQRVTLRCSPRSGDLSVYWYQQSLDQGLQFLIQYYNGEERAKGNILERFSAQQFPDLHSELNLSSLELGDSALYFCASSPGTGGGEAFFGQGTRLTVV.

V gene TRBV5-1 combines with J gene TRBJ1-2; D gene unclear. Between the trimmed V and J ends, which lost 0 bases and 4 bases, there was a span of 7 bases. The CDR3 covers 13 residues. CDR1 and CDR2 from the germline V gene are SGHRS and YFSETQ. As DNA, the CDR3 is TGCGCCAGCAGCTTGGTAAATTTCTATGGCTACACCTTC. This encodes CASSLVNFYGYTF.

This clone appeared a few times. The genes are TRBV29-1 and TRBJ2-2; D is undetermined. The V end lost 5 bases, the J end lost 3 bases, and 4 bases lay between the germline ends. CDR1 and CDR2 from the germline V gene are SQVTM and ANQGSEA. The CDR3 runs 11 residues. The CDR3, as DNA: TGCAGCGTTCTTGACACCGGGGAGCTGTTTTTT. Protein: CSVLDTGELFF.

The chain uses TRBV5-4 and TRBJ2-7; the D is unclear. Trimming left V 0 bases short and J 5 bases short, with 9 bases between. The CDR3 consists of 13 residues. In germline, CDR1 is SGHNT, CDR2 YYREEE (reference sequence). The CDR3 DNA sequence: TGTGCCAGCAGCTTGGATCGACCAGACGAGCAGTACTTC. Its translation: CASSLDRPDEQYF.